Listed here is a single TCR beta chain. No antigen is known for it. TCRdb keeps only in-frame clones here, not all; method: immunoSEQ multiplex PCR. The sample lists fewer than 150,000 clones; about nine tenths were seen once. This sample is part of a study of cytomegalovirus exposure and HLA in healthy donors. Whole-study results and caveats: Rare sequences made up most TCRs, while some public TCRs were found in many donors. The study recorded 164 TCR beta chains that were cytomegalovirus-associated.

This sequence was found in a man between 25 and 39 years old in good health and CMV-seronegative. Sequencing used PBMCs.

The CDR3: CASSIRIDRGIFQPQHF. The CDR3 DNA sequence: TGTGCCAGTAGTATAAGGATTGACAGGGGGATTTTTCAGCCCCAGCATTTT. The chain joins TRBV19 to TRBJ1-5; 9 positions match TRBD1. CDR1 is LNHDA, CDR2 SQIVND, per germline (reference sequence). V gave up 2 bases and J gave up 6 bases; unmatched junction bases: 11. CDR3 length: 17 residues.